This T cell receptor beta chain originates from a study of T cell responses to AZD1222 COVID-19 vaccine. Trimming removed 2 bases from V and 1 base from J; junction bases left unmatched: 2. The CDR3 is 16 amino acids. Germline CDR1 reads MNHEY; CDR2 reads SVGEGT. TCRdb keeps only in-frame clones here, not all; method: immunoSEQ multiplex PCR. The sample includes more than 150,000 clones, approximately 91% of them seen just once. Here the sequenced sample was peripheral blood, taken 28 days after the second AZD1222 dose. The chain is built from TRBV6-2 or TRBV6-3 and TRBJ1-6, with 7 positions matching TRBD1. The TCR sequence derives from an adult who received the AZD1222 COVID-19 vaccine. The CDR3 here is CASSYARGSYNSPLHF. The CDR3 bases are TGTGCCAGCAGTTACGCCAGGGGGTCCTATAATTCACCCCTCCACTTT.